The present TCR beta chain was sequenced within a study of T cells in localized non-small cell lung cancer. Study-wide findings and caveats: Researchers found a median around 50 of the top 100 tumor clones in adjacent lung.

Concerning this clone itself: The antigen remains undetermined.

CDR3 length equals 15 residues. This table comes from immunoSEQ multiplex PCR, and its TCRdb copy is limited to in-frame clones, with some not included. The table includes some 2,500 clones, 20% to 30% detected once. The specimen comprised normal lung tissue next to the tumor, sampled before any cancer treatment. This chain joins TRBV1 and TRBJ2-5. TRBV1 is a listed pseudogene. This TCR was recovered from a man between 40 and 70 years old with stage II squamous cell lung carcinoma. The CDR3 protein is CASSQERGPQETQYF. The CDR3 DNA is TGCGCCAGCAGCCAAGAGAGGGGACCCCAAGAGACCCAGTACTTC.